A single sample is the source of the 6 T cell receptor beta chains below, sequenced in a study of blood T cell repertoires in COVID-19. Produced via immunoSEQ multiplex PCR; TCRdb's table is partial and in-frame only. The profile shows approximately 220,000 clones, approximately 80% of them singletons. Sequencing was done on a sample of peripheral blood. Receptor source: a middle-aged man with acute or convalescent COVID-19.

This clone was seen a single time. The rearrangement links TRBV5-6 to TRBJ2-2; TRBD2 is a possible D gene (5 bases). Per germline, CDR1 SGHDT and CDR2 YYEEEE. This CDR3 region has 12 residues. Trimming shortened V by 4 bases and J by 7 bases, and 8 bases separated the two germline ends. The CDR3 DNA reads TGTGCCAGCAGCCAGGACTTCGGGGAGCTGTTTTTT. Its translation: CASSQDFGELFF.

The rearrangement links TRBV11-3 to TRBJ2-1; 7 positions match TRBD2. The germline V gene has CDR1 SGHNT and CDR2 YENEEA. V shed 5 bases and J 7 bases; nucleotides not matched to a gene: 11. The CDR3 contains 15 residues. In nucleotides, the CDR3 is TGTGCCAGCAGCCGTCAGGGAGGGGCTGAGAATGAGCAGTTCTTC. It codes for CASSRQGGAENEQFF.

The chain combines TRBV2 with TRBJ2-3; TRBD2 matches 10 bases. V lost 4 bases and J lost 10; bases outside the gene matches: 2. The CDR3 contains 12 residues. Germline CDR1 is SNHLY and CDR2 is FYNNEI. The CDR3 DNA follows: TGTGCCAGCAGTGTAGGGACTAGCGCGCAGTATTTT. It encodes CASSVGTSAQYF. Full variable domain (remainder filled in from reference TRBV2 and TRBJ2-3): EPEVTQTPSHQVTQMGQEVILRCVPISNHLYFYWYRQILGQKVEFLVSFYNNEISEKSEIFDDQFSVERPDGSNFTLKIRSTKLEDSAMYFCASSVGTSAQYFGPGTRLTVL.

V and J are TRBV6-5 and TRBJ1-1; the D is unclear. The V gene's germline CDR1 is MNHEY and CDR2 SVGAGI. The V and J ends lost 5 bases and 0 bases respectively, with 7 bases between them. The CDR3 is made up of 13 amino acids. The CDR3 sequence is CASSRSVNTEAFF. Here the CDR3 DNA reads TGTGCCAGCAGTCGTAGTGTGAACACTGAAGCTTTCTTT.

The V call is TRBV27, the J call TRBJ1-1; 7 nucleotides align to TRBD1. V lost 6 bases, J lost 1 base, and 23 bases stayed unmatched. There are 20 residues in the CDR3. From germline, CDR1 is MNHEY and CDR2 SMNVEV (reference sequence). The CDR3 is CASRTRTPGQISRANTEAFF. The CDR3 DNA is TGTGCCAGCAGGACTCGGACCCCGGGACAGATCTCCAGGGCGAACACTGAAGCTTTCTTT.

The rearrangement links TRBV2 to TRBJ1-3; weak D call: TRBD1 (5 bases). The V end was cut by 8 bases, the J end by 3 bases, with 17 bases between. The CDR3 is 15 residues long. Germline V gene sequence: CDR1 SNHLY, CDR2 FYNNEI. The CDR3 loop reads CASQKGQGGGNTIYF. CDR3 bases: TGTGCCAGCCAAAAAGGGCAGGGAGGTGGAAACACCATATATTTT.